This is a list of T cell receptor beta chains from one sample in a study of cytomegalovirus exposure and HLA in healthy donors. Method: immunoSEQ multiplex PCR; TCRdb's copy keeps in-frame clones and lacks some. Of approximately 88,000 clones in the sample, around 82% were seen once. The sample consisted of PBMCs. The origin of the receptors is a man between 18 and 29 years old in good health and CMV-seronegative. Both conserved end residues are part of each CDR3. A D gene is named only where the DNA matches it firmly. Clone size, where shown, is once, few, many, or a class for clones that have expanded.

V	J	size	D	CDR3	DNA
TRBV7-6	TRBJ2-1	.	.	CASSLGGGSNEQFF	TGTGCCAGCAGCTTAGGGGGCGGAAGCAATGAGCAGTTCTTC
TRBV18	TRBJ2-7	.	TRBD1	CASSPPGQFSPLYEQYF	TGTGCCAGCTCACCACCGGGACAGTTTTCCCCCCTCTACGAGCAGTACTTC
TRBV2	TRBJ1-4	few	TRBD1	CASKGTGYEKLFF	TGTGCCAGCAAAGGGACAGGGTATGAAAAACTGTTTTTT
TRBV6-1	TRBJ1-3	once	TRBD1	CATGQGTRNTIYF	TGTGCCACGGGACAGGGGACCCGAAACACCATATATTTT
TRBV5-1	TRBJ2-1	.	TRBD2	CASSLGLAAEQFF	TGCGCCAGCAGTTTAGGACTAGCGGCGGAGCAGTTCTTC
TRBV4-2	TRBJ1-5	.	TRBD1	CASSPFSPGQVSNQPQHF	TGTGCCAGCAGCCCTTTTAGCCCGGGACAGGTTAGCAATCAGCCCCAGCATTTT
TRBV14	TRBJ2-3	.	TRBD1	CASSQVGQGFSDTQYF	TGTGCCAGCAGCCAAGTGGGACAGGGCTTTTCAGATACGCAGTATTTT
TRBV4-1	TRBJ1-2	once	.	CASSQAPGSSNYGYTF	TGCGCCAGCAGCCAAGCCCCAGGGTCCTCTAACTATGGCTACACCTTC
TRBV7-9	TRBJ1-4	.	.	CSSSHTGTNEKLFF	TGTTCCAGCAGCCACACAGGAACTAATGAAAAACTGTTTTTT
TRBV2	TRBJ1-5	.	TRBD1	CASSGGGEQPQHF	TGTGCCAGCAGTGGAGGGGGCGAACAGCCCCAGCATTTT
TRBV9	TRBJ2-3	once	.	CASSAAGQFTDTQYF	TGTGCCAGCAGCGCAGCCGGACAGTTCACAGATACGCAGTATTTT
TRBV7-9	TRBJ1-5	.	TRBD1	CASSPTGDQPQHF	TGTGCCAGCAGTCCGACAGGGGATCAGCCCCAGCATTTT
TRBV27	TRBJ2-1	.	TRBD1	CASSSHRDRGVNEQFF	TGTGCCAGCAGTTCCCACCGGGACAGGGGAGTCAATGAGCAGTTCTTC
TRBV18	TRBJ2-7	.	.	CASSGRSIGSYEQYF	TGTGCCAGCTCTGGGAGATCCATCGGCTCCTACGAGCAGTACTTC
TRBV7-9	TRBJ2-7	.	.	CSSSLAPQDEYF	TGTTCCAGCAGCTTAGCGCCACAGGACGAGTACTTC
TRBV2	TRBJ1-5	once	TRBD1	CASTSGTGGPQPQHF	TGTGCCAGCACCTCCGGGACAGGAGGTCCTCAGCCCCAGCATTTT
TRBV2	TRBJ2-2	.	.	CASTQRREAGELFF	TGTGCCAGCACGCAAAGAAGAGAGGCCGGGGAGCTGTTTTTT
TRBV7-2	TRBJ1-2	few	.	CASSFVGWQGSNYGYTF	TGTGCCAGCAGCTTTGTGGGTTGGCAGGGGTCCAACTATGGCTACACCTTC
TRBV4-1	TRBJ2-1	.	TRBD2	CASSQAPSGGAKEQFF	TGCGCCAGCAGCCAAGCCCCTAGCGGGGGGGCTAAAGAGCAGTTCTTC
TRBV5-4	TRBJ2-3	.	TRBD1	CASSRQGSTDTQYF	TGTGCCAGCAGCCGACAGGGGTCCACAGATACGCAGTATTTT
TRBV4-2	TRBJ1-4	.	TRBD1	CASSQGRGTGEKKLFF	TGTGCCAGCAGCCAAGGGCGCGGGACAGGGGAGAAAAAACTGTTTTTT
TRBV9	TRBJ2-3	.	TRBD2	CASSVGLAGGGDTQYF	TGTGCCAGCAGCGTCGGACTAGCGGGGGGTGGAGATACGCAGTATTTT
TRBV2	TRBJ2-6	few	.	CASSERSGANVLTF	TGTGCCAGCAGCGAGAGATCCGGGGCCAACGTCCTGACTTTC
TRBV9	TRBJ1-2	.	.	CASNHGSVSNYGYTF	TGTGCCAGCAACCATGGTTCGGTTTCTAACTATGGCTACACCTTC
TRBV2	TRBJ1-6	.	TRBD1	CASSARQGDISPLHF	TGTGCCAGCAGTGCCCGGCAGGGGGATATTTCACCCCTCCACTTT
TRBV29-1	TRBJ2-6	once	.	CSVQGSGANVLTF	TGCAGCGTACAGGGATCCGGGGCCAACGTCCTGACTTTC
TRBV5-4	TRBJ1-1	.	.	CASSSEIGGWNTEAFF	TGTGCCAGCAGCTCGGAGATCGGGGGTTGGAACACTGAAGCTTTCTTT
TRBV7-7	TRBJ2-3	.	TRBD2	CASSLGTSGTTDTQYF	TGTGCTAGCAGCCTGGGTACTAGCGGCACCACAGATACGCAGTATTTT
TRBV6-1	TRBJ2-2	.	.	CASETGELFF	TGTGCCAGCGAGACAGGAGAGCTGTTTTTT
TRBV7-7	TRBJ2-5	.	TRBD2	CASSLVAGGRETQYF	TGTGCTAGCAGCTTAGTTGCGGGGGGGCGAGAGACCCAGTACTTC
TRBV5-4	TRBJ1-5	.	.	CASSLGGLDQPQHF	TGTGCCAGCAGCTTGGGAGGCCTAGATCAGCCCCAGCATTTT
TRBV7-9	TRBJ1-6	.	.	CSSSTSDTPLHF	TGTTCCAGCAGCACCTCAGACACTCCCCTCCACTTT
TRBV18	TRBJ1-6	few	TRBD1	CASSPDRGYNSPLHF	TGTGCCAGCTCACCAGACAGGGGGTATAATTCACCCCTCCACTTT
TRBV7-3	TRBJ1-1	.	.	CASSLNRTPAPFF	TGTGCCAGCAGCTTAAACAGGACGCCCGCACCTTTCTTT
TRBV25-1	TRBJ1-1	once	TRBD1	CASSGGQGNTEAFF	TGTGCCAGCAGTGGAGGACAGGGGAACACTGAAGCTTTCTTT
TRBV10-2	TRBJ2-7	.	.	CASTPPDSYEQYF	TGCGCCAGCACCCCCCCGGACAGCTACGAGCAGTACTTC
TRBV5-4	TRBJ2-5	.	.	CASSSQETQYF	TGTGCCAGCAGCTCGCAAGAGACCCAGTACTTC
TRBV5-6	TRBJ2-7	.	TRBD1	CASSPRTGGLREYF	TGTGCCAGCAGCCCCAGGACAGGGGGTTTACGGGAGTACTTC
TRBV5-1	TRBJ1-5	.	.	CASSLGERGQPQHF	TGCGCCAGCAGCTTGGGGGAGAGAGGACAGCCCCAGCATTTT
TRBV6-4	TRBJ1-6	.	TRBD1	CASRRTGGHNSPLHF	TGTGCCAGCAGGCGGACAGGGGGGCATAATTCACCCCTCCACTTT
TRBV7-7	TRBJ2-7	.	.	CASSFSSRGEQYF	TGTGCTAGCAGCTTCTCGAGCCGCGGCGAGCAGTACTTC
TRBV2	TRBJ1-2	.	TRBD1	CASNLGTGYGYTF	TGTGCCAGCAACCTTGGGACAGGGTATGGCTACACCTTC
TRBV2	TRBJ1-4	.	.	CASTGRVHEKLFF	TGTGCCAGCACAGGCAGGGTGCATGAAAAACTGTTTTTT
TRBV9	TRBJ1-1	.	.	CASSAHGNTEAFF	TGTGCCAGCAGCGCCCACGGGAACACTGAAGCTTTCTTT
TRBV15	TRBJ2-7	.	.	CATSRVKGPEGEQYF	TGTGCCACCAGCAGAGTGAAGGGGCCGGAGGGGGAGCAGTACTTC
TRBV27	TRBJ2-5	once	.	CASSLRFGGEETQYF	TGTGCCAGCAGTTTGCGGTTCGGCGGAGAGGAGACCCAGTACTTC
TRBV10-3	TRBJ2-3	few	TRBD1	CASHQGTVRDTQYF	TGTGCCAGCCATCAGGGGACAGTTCGCGATACGCAGTATTTT
TRBV7-9	TRBJ1-1	.	.	CASSSKRGAPRNTEAFF	TGTGCCAGCAGCTCAAAGCGGGGGGCCCCGAGGAACACTGAAGCTTTCTTT
TRBV2	TRBJ2-1	.	TRBD2	CASSAQRGVLGVSYNEQFF	TGTGCCAGCAGTGCCCAGCGGGGGGTTCTCGGAGTCTCCTACAATGAGCAGTTCTTC
TRBV6-8	TRBJ1-5	.	.	CASSYSSNLGEPQHF	TGTGCCAGCAGTTACTCGTCGAATTTGGGCGAGCCCCAGCATTTT
TRBV2	TRBJ1-5	.	TRBD1	CASSVGTGGNSNQPQHF	TGTGCCAGCAGTGTAGGGACAGGGGGAAATAGCAATCAGCCCCAGCATTTT